The clone carrying this T cell receptor (beta chain) was seen only a few times. Its antigen is as yet unknown. This CDR3 has 13 amino acids. The V gene's germline CDR1 is MNHEY and CDR2 SMNVEV (reference sequence). Trimming left V 7 bases short and J 1 base short, with 11 bases between. The data are from a study of blood T cells in healthy people across ages. Whole-study findings and limits: Unsorted PBMC material precluded a definitive naive versus antigen-experienced comparison.

Combining a sample-barcoded 5' primer with a J-beta primer mix, a second PCR ran for roughly 7 to 11 cycles. TCRdb reanalysed the 5' RACE reads using MiXCR and keeps one entry per CDR3 protein. Found here are about 970,000 distinct CDR3 sequences, 51% of them singletons; the top ten hold about 20%. V is TRBV27 and J is TRBJ2-7; D uncertain. The specimen was blood. The receptor was isolated from a woman aged 55 to 70 in good health. Here the CDR3 reads CASKETGSYEQYF. The CDR3 DNA sequence: TGTGCCAGCAAGGAGACGGGTTCCTACGAGCAGTACTTC.